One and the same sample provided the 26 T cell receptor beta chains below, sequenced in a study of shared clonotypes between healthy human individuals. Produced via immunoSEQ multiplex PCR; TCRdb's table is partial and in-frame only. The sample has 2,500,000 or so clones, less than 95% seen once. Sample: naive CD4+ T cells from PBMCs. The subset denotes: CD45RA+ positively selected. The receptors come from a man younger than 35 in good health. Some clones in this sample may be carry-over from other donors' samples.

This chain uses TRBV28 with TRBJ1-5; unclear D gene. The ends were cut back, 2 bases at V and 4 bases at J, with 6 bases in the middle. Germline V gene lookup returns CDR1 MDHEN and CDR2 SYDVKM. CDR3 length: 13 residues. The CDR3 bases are TGTGCCAGCAGTTTAAATTATAATCAGCCCCAGCATTTT. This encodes CASSLNYNQPQHF.

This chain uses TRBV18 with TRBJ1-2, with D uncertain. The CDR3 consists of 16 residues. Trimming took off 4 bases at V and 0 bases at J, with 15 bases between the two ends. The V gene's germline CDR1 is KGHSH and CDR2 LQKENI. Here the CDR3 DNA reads TGTGCCAGCTCACTGGTAGTGGAGGACCCTAACTATGGCTACACCTTC. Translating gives CASSLVVEDPNYGYTF. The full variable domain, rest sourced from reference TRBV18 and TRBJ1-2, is NAGVMQNPRHLVRRRGQEARLRCSPMKGHSHVYWYRQLPEEGLKFMVYLQKENIIDESGMPKERFSAEFPKEGPSILRIQQVVRGDSAAYFCASSLVVEDPNYGYTFGSGTRLTVV.

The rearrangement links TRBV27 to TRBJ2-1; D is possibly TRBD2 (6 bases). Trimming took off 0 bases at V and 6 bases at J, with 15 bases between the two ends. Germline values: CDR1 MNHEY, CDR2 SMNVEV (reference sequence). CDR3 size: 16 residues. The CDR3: CASSLSNPGLLNEQFF. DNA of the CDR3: TGTGCCAGCAGTTTATCGAACCCGGGACTCCTCAATGAGCAGTTCTTC.

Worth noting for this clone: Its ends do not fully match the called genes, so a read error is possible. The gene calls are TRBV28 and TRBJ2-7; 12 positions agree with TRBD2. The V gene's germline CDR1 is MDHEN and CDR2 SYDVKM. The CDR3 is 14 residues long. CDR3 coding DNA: TGTGCCAGCAGTCTCCCGGCCAAAAGACTAGCGGGAGACTTC. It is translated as CASSLPAKRLAGDF.

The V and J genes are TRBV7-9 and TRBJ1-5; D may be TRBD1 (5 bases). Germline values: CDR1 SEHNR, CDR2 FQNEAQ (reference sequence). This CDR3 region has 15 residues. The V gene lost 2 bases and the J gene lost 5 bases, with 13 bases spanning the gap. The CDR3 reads CASSLQGNSDQPQHF. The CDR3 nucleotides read TGTGCCAGCAGCTTACAGGGTAATAGTGATCAGCCCCAGCATTTT.

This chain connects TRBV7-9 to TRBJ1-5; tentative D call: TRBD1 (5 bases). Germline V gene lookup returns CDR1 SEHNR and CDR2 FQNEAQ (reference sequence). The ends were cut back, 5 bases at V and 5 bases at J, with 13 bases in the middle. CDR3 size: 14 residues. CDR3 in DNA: TGTGCCAGCAGCATACGGGGCTCGGATCAGCCCCAGCATTTT. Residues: CASSIRGSDQPQHF.

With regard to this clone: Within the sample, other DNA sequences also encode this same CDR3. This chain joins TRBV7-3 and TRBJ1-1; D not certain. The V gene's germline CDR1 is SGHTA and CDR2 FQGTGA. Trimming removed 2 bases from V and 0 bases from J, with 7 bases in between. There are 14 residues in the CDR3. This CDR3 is CASSLQGVNTEAFF. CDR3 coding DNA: TGTGCCAGCAGCTTACAAGGTGTGAACACTGAAGCTTTCTTT.

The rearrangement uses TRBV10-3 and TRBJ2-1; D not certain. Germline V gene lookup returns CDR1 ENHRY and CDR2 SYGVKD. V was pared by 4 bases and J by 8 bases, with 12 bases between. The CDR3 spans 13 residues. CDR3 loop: CAISAPRNDEQFF. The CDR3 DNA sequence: TGTGCCATCAGTGCCCCTAGGAATGATGAGCAGTTCTTC.

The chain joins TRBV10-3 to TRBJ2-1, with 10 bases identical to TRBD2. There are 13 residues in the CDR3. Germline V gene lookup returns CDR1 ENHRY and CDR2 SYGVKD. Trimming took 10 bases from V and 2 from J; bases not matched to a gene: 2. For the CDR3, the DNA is TGTGCCACCGGACTAGCGGCCTACAATGAGCAGTTCTTC. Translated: CATGLAAYNEQFF.

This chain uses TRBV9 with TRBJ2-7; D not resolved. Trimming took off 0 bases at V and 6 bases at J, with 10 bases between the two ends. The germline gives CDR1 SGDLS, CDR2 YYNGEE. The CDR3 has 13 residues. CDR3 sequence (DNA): TGTGCCAGCAGCGTAGACTCCTGGGGCGAGCAGTACTTC. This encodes CASSVDSWGEQYF.

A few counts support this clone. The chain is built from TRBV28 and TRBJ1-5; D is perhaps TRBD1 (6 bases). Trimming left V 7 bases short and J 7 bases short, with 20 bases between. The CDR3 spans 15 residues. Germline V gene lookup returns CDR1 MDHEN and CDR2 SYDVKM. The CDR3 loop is CASTLSRDTLQPQHF. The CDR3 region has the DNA TGTGCCAGCACCCTTTCCCGGGACACTTTACAGCCCCAGCATTTT.

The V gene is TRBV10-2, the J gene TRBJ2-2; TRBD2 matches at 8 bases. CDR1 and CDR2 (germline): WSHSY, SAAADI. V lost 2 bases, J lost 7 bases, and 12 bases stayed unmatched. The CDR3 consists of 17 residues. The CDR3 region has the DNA TGCGCCAGCAGTGAGATCCGCCTAGCGGGTTCAAACGGGGAGCTGTTTTTT. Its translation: CASSEIRLAGSNGELFF.

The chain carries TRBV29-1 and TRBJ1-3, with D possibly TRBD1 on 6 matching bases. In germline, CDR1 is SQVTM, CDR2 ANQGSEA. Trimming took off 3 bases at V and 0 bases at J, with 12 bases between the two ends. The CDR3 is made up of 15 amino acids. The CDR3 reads CSVDTRRGSGNTIYF. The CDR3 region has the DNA TGCAGCGTTGATACCCGCAGGGGCTCTGGAAACACCATATATTTT. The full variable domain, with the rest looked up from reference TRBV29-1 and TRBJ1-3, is SAVISQKPSRDICQRGTSLTIQCQVDSQVTMMFWYRQQPGQSLTLIATANQGSEATYESGFVIDKFPISRPNLTFSTLTVSNMSPEDSSIYLCSVDTRRGSGNTIYFGEGSWLTVV.

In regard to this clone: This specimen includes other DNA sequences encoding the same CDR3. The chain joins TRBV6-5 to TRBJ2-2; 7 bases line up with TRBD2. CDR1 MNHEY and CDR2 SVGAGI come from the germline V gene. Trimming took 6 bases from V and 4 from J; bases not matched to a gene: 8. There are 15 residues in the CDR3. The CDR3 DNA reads TGTGCCAGCAGCCGGCGGACGGGAGGCACCGGGGAGCTGTTTTTT. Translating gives CASSRRTGGTGELFF.

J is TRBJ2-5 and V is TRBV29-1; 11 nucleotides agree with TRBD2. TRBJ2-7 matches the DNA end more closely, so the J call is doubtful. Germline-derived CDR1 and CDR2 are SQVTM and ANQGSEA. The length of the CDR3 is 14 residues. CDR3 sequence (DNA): TGCAGCGTTGAAGGGCTAGCGGGAGGCTACGAGCAGTACTTC. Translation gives CSVEGLAGGYEQYF.

The CDR3 DNA reads as TGTGCCAGCAGCATTCGACAGCCCACCAATGAGCAGTTCTTC. Its translation is CASSIRQPTNEQFF. J is TRBJ2-1 and V is TRBV11-2; a possible D gene is TRBD1 (5 bases). The ends were cut back, 5 bases at V and 6 bases at J, with 14 bases in the middle. In germline, CDR1 is SGHAT, CDR2 FQNNGV. The CDR3 loop spans 14 amino acids.

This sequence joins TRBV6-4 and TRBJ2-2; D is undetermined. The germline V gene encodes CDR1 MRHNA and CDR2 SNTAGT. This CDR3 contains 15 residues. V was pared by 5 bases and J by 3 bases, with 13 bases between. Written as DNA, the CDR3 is TGTGCCAGCAGTAAAGGGTCGTTGTACACCGGGGAGCTGTTTTTT. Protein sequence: CASSKGSLYTGELFF.

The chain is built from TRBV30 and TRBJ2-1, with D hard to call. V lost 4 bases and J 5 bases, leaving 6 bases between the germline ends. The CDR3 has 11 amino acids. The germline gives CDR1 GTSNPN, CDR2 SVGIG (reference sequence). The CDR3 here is CAWMANNEQFF. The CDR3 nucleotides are TGTGCCTGGATGGCTAACAATGAGCAGTTCTTC. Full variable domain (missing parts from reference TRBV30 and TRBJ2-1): SQTIHQWPATLVQPVGSPLSLECTVEGTSNPNLYWYRQAAGRGLQLLFYSVGIGQISSEVPQNLSASRPQDRQFILSSKKLLLSDSGFYLCAWMANNEQFFGPGTRLTVL.

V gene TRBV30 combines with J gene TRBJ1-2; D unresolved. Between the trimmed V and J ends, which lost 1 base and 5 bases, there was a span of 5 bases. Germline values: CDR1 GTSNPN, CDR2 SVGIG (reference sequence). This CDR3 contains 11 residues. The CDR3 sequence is CAWSESYGYTF. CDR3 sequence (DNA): TGTGCCTGGAGTGAGTCGTATGGCTACACCTTC.

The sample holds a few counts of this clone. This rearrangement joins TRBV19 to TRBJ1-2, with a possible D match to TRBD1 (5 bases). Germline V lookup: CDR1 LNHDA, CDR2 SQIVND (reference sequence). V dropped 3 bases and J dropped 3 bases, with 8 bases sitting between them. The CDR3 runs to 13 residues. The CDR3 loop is CASSIRGYYGYTF. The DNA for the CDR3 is TGTGCCAGTAGTATTAGGGGTTACTATGGCTACACCTTC.

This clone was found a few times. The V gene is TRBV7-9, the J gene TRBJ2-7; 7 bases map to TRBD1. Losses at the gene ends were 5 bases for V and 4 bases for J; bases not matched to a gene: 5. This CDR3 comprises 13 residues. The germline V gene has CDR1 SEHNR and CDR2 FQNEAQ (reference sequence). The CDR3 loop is CASSPGTVYEQYF. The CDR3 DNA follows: TGTGCCAGCAGCCCGGGGACAGTTTACGAGCAGTACTTC.

The CDR3 region is CASSFRSGRGELFF. The CDR3 DNA sequence: TGTGCCAGCAGCTTTAGGTCGGGGCGCGGGGAGCTGTTTTTT. J is TRBJ2-2 and V is TRBV5-6, with D tentatively TRBD1 or TRBD2 (5 bases each). Trimming cost V 2 bases and J 7 bases, with 12 bases left between them. Germline-derived CDR1 and CDR2 are SGHDT and YYEEEE. The CDR3 covers 14 residues.

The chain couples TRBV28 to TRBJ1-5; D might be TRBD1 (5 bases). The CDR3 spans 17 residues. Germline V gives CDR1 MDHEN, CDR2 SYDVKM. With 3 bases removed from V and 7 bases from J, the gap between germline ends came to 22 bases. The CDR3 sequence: CASSFSAGSYAMQPQHF. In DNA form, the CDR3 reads TGTGCCAGCAGTTTTTCGGCAGGGTCGTATGCAATGCAGCCCCAGCATTTT.

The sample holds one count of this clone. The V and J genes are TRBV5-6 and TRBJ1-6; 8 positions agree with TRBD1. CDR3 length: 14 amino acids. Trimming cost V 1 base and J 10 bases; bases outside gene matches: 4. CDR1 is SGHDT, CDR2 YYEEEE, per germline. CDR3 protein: CASSLFDRGSPLHF. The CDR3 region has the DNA TGTGCCAGCAGCTTGTTCGACAGGGGATCACCCCTCCACTTT. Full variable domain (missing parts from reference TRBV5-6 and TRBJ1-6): DAGVTQSPTHLIKTRGQQVTLRCSPKSGHDTVSWYQQALGQGPQFIFQYYEEEERQRGNFPDRFSGHQFPNYSSELNVNALLLGDSALYLCASSLFDRGSPLHFGNGTRLTVT.

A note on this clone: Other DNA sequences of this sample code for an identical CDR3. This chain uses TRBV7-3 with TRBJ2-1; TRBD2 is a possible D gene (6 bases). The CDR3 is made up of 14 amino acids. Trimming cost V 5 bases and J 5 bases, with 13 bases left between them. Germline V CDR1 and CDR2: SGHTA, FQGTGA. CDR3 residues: CASSPGTGNNEQFF. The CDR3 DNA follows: TGTGCCAGCAGCCCCGGGACTGGAAACAATGAGCAGTTCTTC.

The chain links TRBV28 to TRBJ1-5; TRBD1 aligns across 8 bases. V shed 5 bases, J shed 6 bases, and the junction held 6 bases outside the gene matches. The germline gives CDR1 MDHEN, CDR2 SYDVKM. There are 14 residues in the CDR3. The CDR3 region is CASSPVQGGQPQHF. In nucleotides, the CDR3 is TGTGCCAGCAGTCCGGTACAGGGGGGTCAGCCCCAGCATTTT.